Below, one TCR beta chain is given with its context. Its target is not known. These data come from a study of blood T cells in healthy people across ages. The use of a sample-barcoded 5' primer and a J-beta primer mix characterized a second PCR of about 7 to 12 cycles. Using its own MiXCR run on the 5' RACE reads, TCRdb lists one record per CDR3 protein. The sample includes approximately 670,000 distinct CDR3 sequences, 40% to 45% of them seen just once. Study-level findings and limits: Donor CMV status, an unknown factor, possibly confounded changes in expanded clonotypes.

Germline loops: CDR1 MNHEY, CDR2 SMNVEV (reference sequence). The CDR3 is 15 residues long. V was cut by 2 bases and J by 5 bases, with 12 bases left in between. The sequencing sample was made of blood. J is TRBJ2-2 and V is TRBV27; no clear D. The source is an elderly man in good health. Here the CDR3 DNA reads TGTGCCAGCAGTTTAAACTTAGCTGGAACCGGGGAGCTGTTTTTT. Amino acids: CASSLNLAGTGELFF.